This T cell receptor (beta chain) was sequenced for a study of blood T cells in healthy people across ages. The germline V and J ends were trimmed by 3 bases and 0 bases, with 7 bases remaining between them. CDR3 length: 13 amino acids. Germline loops: CDR1 SGDLS, CDR2 YYNGEE. This clonotype was seen repeatedly, ten times or more. Its antigen is unidentified. Overall study findings and caveats: In the absence of known donor CMV status, changes in expanded clonotypes were possibly confounded.

The use of a sample-barcoded 5' primer and a J-beta primer mix characterized a second PCR of roughly 7 to 11 cycles. One entry per CDR3 protein, called by TCRdb with MiXCR from the 5' RACE reads. The table records under 800,000 distinct CDR3 sequences, 20% to 25% of them present only once. Sequenced: blood. This chain uses TRBV9 with TRBJ2-7, with D perhaps being TRBD1 or TRBD2 (5 bases each). This TCR was sampled from a man in his 70s in good health. DNA for the CDR3: TGTGCCAGCAGCGACGGGACCTCCTACGAGCAGTACTTC. It is translated as CASSDGTSYEQYF.